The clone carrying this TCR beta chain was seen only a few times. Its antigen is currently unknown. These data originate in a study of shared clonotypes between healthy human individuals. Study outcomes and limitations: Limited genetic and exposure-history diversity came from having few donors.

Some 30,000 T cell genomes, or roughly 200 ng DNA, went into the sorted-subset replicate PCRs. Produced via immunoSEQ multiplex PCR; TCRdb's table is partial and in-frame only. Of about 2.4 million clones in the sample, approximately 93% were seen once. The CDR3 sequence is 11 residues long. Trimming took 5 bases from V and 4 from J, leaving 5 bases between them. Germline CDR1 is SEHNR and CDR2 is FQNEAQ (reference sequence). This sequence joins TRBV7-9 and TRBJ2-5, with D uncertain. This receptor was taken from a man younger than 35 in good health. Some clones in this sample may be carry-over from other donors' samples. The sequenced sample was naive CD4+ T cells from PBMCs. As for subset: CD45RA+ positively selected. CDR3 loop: CASSAIETQYF. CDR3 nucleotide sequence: TGTGCCAGCAGCGCGATAGAGACCCAGTACTTC.